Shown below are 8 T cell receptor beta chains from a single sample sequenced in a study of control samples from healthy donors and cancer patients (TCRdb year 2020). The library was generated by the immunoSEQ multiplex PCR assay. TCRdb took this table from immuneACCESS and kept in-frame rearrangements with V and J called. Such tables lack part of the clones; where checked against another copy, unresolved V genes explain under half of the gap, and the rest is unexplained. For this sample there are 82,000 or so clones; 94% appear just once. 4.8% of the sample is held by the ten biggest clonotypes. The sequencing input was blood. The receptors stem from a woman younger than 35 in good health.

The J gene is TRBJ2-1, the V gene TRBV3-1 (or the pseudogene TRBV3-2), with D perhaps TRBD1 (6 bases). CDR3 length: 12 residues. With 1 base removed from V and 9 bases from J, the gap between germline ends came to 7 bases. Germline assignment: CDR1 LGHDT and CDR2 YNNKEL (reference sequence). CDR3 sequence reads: CASSQVRGEQFF. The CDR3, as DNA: TGTGCCAGCAGCCAAGTCAGGGGTGAGCAGTTCTTC.

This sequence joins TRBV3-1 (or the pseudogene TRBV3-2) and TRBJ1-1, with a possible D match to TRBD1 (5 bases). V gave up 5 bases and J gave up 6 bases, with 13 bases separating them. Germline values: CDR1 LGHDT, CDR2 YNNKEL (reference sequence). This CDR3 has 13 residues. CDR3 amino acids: CASSDPAGPEAFF. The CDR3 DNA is TGTGCCAGCAGCGATCCAGCGGGGCCTGAAGCTTTCTTT.

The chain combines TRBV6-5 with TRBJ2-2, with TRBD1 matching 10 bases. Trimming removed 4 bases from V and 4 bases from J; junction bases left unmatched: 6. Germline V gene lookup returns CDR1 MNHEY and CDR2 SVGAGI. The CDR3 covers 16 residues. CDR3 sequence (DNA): TGTGCCAGCAGTTTCGGACAGGGGGGGCCCACCGGGGAGCTGTTTTTT. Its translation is CASSFGQGGPTGELFF.

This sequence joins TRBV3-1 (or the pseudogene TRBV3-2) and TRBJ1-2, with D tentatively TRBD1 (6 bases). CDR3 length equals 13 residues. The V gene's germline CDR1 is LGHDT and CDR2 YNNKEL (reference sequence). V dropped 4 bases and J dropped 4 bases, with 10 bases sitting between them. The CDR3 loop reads CASSPDRTYGYTF. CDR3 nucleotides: TGTGCCAGCAGCCCAGACAGGACCTATGGCTACACCTTC.

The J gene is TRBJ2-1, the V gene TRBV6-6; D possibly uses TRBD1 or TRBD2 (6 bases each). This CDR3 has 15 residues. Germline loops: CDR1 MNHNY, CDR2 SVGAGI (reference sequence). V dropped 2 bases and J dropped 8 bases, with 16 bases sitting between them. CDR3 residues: CASSYQEGGVDEQFF. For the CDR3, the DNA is TGTGCCAGCAGTTACCAAGAGGGGGGCGTCGATGAGCAGTTCTTC.

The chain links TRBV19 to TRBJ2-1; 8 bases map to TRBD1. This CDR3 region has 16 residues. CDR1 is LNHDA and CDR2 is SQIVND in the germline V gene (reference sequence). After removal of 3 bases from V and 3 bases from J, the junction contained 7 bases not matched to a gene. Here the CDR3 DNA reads TGTGCCAGTAGTATTGAGCCGGGACAGGTCTACAATGAGCAGTTCTTC. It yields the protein CASSIEPGQVYNEQFF.

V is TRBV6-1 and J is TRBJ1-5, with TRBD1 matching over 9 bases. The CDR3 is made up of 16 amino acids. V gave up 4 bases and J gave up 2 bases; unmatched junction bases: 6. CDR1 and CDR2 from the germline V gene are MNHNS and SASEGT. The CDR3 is CASSVRTGERNQPQHF. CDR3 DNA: TGTGCCAGCAGTGTCCGGACAGGGGAGCGCAATCAGCCCCAGCATTTT.

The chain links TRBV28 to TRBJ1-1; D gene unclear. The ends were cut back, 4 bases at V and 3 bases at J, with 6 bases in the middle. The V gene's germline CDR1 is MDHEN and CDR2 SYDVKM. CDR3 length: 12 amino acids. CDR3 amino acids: CASSYRDTEAFF. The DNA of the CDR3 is TGTGCCAGCAGTTACCGGGACACTGAAGCTTTCTTT.